This TCR beta chain was sequenced for a study of tumor and adjacent non-tumor tissue in lung cancer. Background on the study: Histology: 11 to 13 adenocarcinoma, a couple of squamous cell carcinoma, 1 small cell lung cancer. Samples averaged around 3.9 million productive TCRbeta reads each. Study-level results: Normal lung showed higher cumulative top 100 clone frequency than tumor.

Germline loops: CDR1 SEHNR, CDR2 FQNEAQ (reference sequence). The length of the CDR3 is 12 residues. The library came from three nested PCR rounds adapted from ARM-PCR protocols. One entry per CDR3 protein results from TCRdb running MiXCR on the multiplex PCR reads. Altogether 200,000 to 250,000 distinct CDR3 sequences are present, 60% to 85% being singletons, with the ten largest covering under 30%. This clonotype appeared a single time. Its antigen remains unidentified. Compared with germline, one end of the junction differs, possibly owing to a read error. This sample's RNA came from whole unsorted tissue. Newly diagnosed lung cancer patients had thoracic surgery in China, August–late 2014, without prior chemotherapy.

The source of this sequence is a man aged 55 to 70 with non-small cell lung cancer. The rearrangement joins TRBV7-9 to TRBJ2-7; the D is unclear. Material for sequencing was lung tumor tissue. DNA for the CDR3: TGTGCCAACAGCGCCGGCTCCTACGAGCAGTACTTC. This encodes CANSAGSYEQYF.